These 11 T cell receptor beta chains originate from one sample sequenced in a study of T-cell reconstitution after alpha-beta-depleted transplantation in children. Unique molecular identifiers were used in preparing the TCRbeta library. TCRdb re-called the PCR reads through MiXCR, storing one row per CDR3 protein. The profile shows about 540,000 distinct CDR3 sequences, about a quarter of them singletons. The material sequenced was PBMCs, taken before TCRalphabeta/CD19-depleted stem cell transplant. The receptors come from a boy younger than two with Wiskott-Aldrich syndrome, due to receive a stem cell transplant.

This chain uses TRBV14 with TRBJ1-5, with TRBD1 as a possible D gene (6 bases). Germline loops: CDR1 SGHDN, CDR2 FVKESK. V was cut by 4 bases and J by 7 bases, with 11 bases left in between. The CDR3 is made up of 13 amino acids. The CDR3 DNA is TGTGCCAGCAGCCCCAGGGGAGGACAGCCCCAGCATTTT. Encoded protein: CASSPRGGQPQHF.

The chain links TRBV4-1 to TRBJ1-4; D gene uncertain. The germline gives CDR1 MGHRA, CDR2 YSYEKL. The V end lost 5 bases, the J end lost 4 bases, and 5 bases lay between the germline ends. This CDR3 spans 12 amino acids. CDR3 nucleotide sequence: TGCGCCAGCAGCTTCATTAATGAAAAACTGTTTTTT. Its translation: CASSFINEKLFF.

The CDR3 here is CASSFGAPNTEAFF. The CDR3 coding sequence is TGTGCCAGCAGCTTTGGCGCACCGAACACTGAAGCTTTCTTT. The gene calls are TRBV5-5 and TRBJ1-1, with D unclear. The V gene's germline CDR1 is SGHKS and CDR2 YYEKEE (reference sequence). Trimming took 2 bases from V and 1 from J, leaving 9 bases between them. The CDR3 loop spans 14 amino acids.

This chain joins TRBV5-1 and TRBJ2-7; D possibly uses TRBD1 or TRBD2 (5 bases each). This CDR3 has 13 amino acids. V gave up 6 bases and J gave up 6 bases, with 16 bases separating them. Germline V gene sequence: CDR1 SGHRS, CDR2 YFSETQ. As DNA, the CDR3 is TGCGCCAGCAAACGGGACGCCAACCTCGAGCAGTACTTC. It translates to CASKRDANLEQYF.

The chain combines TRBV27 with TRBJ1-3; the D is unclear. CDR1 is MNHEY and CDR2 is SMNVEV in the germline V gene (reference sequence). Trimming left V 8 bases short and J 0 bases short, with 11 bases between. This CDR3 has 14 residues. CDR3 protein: CASSSESSGNTIYF. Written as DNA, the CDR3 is TGTGCCAGCTCCAGTGAAAGCTCTGGAAACACCATATATTTT.

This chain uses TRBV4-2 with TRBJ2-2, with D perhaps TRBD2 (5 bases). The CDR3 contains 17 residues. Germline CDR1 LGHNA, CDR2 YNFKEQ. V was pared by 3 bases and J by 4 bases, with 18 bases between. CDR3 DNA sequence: TGTGCCAGCAGCCAGGACGATATAGCGAGTGCCACCGGGGAGCTGTTTTTT. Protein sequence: CASSQDDIASATGELFF.

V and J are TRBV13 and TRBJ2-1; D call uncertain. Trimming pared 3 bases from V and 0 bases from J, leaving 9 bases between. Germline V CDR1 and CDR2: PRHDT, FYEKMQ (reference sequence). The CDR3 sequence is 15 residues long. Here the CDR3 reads CASSFIGRSYNEQFF. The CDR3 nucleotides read TGTGCCAGCAGCTTCATAGGGCGCTCCTACAATGAGCAGTTCTTC.

The CDR3 sequence is CASSLAPVTNTEAFF. CDR3 DNA sequence: TGTGCCAGCAGTTTGGCCCCCGTGACGAACACTGAAGCTTTCTTT. V gene TRBV27 combines with J gene TRBJ1-1; D unresolved. CDR3 size: 15 residues. V dropped 3 bases and J dropped 1 base, with 12 bases sitting between them. Germline V lookup: CDR1 MNHEY, CDR2 SMNVEV (reference sequence).

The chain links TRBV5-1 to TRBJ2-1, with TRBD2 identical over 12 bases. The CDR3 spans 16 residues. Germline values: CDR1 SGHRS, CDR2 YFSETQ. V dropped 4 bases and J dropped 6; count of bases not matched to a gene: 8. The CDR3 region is CASSIRLAGVSNEQFF. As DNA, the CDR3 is TGCGCCAGCAGCATCCGACTAGCGGGAGTAAGCAATGAGCAGTTCTTC.

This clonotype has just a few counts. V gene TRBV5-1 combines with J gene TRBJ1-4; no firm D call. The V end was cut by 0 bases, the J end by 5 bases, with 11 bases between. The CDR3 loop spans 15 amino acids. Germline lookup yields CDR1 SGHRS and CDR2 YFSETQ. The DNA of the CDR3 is TGCGCCAGCAGCTTGGGTTTCCGACGGAATGAAAAACTGTTTTTT. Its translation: CASSLGFRRNEKLFF.

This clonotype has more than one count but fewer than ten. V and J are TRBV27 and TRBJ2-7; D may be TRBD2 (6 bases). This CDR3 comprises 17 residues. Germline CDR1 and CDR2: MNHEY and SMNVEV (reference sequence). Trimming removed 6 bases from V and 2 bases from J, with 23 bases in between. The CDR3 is CASRGFMGLAGTYEQYF. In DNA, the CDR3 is TGTGCCAGCAGAGGTTTTATGGGACTGGCGGGGACCTACGAGCAGTACTTC.